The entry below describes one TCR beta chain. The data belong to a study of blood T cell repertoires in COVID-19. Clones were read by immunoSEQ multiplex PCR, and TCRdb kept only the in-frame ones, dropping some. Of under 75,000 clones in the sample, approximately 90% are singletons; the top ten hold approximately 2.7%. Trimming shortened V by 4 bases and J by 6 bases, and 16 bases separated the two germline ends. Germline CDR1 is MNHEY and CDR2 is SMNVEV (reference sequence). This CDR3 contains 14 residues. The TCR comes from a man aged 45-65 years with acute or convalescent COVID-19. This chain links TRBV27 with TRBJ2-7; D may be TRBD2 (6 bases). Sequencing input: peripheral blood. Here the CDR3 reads CASSSRTSRREQYF. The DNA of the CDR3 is TGTGCCAGCAGTTCCCGTACTAGCAGGCGCGAGCAGTACTTC.